The 13 T cell receptor beta chains in this list originate from one sample, sequenced in a study of tumor-infiltrating lymphocytes in primary liver carcinoma (dated by TCRdb to the late 2010s). Without any cell sorting, total RNA and DNA were extracted together from approximately 22-30 mg of bulk tissue using the AllPrep DNA/RNA mini kit. These reads were obtained on an Illumina HiSeq 2500. A constant-region primer and ProtoScript II reverse transcriptase were used to reverse-transcribe TCRbeta-specific cDNA from around 480 ng total RNA. The TCRbeta libraries were prepared through three rounds of nested multiplex PCR following a slightly modified ARM-PCR procedure. Multiplex TRBV1-TRBV30 forward primers and a Cbeta reverse primer were used in the first two PCR rounds, each of which was run for approximately 9 cycles. TCRdb cleaned the public reads at Q25 with fastp, built clones with MiXCR and kept in-frame beta chains. Rows are unified per CDR3 protein, each entry keeping the most common DNA and genes. Present in this sample are around 71,000 distinct CDR3 sequences, 65% to 75% of which were seen just once. Roughly 13% of the sample belongs to the ten largest clones.

Specimen: liver tumor tissue from sampling region 4. According to the study, the label for this sample's cell subset or site signals: tumor region T4, right-lateral pole. Receptor source: a woman aged 55-75 years with primary liver carcinoma and hepatitis B virus infection.

Points on this clonotype: Since the CDR3 does not end with the conserved phenylalanine or tryptophan, this likely comes from a read error. J is TRBJ2-6 and V is TRBV11-1; D is possibly TRBD2 (6 bases). The CDR3 covers 15 residues. The germline V and J ends were trimmed by 6 bases and 2 bases, with 11 bases remaining between them. The germline V gene has CDR1 SGHAT and CDR2 FQDESV (reference sequence). The CDR3 region is CASSPPGAGANVLTI. For the CDR3, the DNA is TGTGCCAGCAGTCCCCCGGGGGCTGGGGCCAACGTCCTGACTATC.

As for this clonotype: A much larger clonotype is one base distant, so this may be a read error. This CDR3 is CASSLRGGEIQYF. In DNA, the CDR3 is TGCGCCAGCAGCTTGCGGGGGGGCGAGATCCAGTACTTC. This chain uses TRBV5-1 with TRBJ2-5; 8 bases line up with TRBD2. Germline V gene data show CDR1 as SGHRS and CDR2 as YFSETQ. The CDR3 consists of 13 residues.

This rearrangement joins TRBV11-2 to TRBJ2-3; D tentatively reads TRBD1 or TRBD2 (7 bases each). Germline assignment: CDR1 SGHAT and CDR2 FQNNGV. V was trimmed by 11 bases and J by 4 bases, leaving 28 bases between them. CDR3 length equals 17 residues. CDR3 sequence: CAYSSGGLTYTSDTQYF. For the CDR3, the DNA is TGTGCCTACAGCTCAGGGGGACTAACGTACACGTCAGATACGCAGTATTTT.

A note on this clonotype: A much larger clone differs from this one at a single base, so this may be a read error. The chain joins TRBV30 to TRBJ1-1; D is unclear. Looked up from germline, CDR1 is GTSNPN and CDR2 is SVGIG (reference sequence). The CDR3 runs 13 residues. CDR3 sequence: CAWSVPVSSEASF. In nucleotides, the CDR3 is TGTGCCTGGAGTGTACCGGTCAGTTCAGAAGCTTCCTTT.

This clonotype was seen repeatedly, ten times or more. This chain joins TRBV29-1 and TRBJ1-1, with D tentatively TRBD1 (6 bases). With 7 bases removed from V and 3 bases from J, the gap between germline ends came to 21 bases. The CDR3 totals 15 residues. The germline V gene encodes CDR1 SQVTM and CDR2 ANQGSEA. CDR3 protein: CSGGRQDPSYTEAFF. The DNA of the CDR3 is TGCAGCGGGGGTAGACAGGACCCTTCGTACACTGAAGCTTTCTTT. The complete variable domain, with remaining parts taken from reference TRBV29-1 and TRBJ1-1, reads SAVISQKPSRDICQRGTSLTIQCQVDSQVTMMFWYRQQPGQSLTLIATANQGSEATYESGFVIDKFPISRPNLTFSTLTVSNMSPEDSSIYLCSGGRQDPSYTEAFFGQGTRLTVV.

The chain has TRBV11-3 and TRBJ2-1; D may be TRBD1 (6 bases). Germline CDR1 is SGHNT and CDR2 is YENEEA. The CDR3 is made up of 15 amino acids. The CDR3 region is CVRSLGDTAHNEQFF. The CDR3 bases are TGTGTCAGGAGCTTGGGGGACACAGCCCACAATGAGCAGTTCTTC.

Points on this clonotype: This may be a read error, as it is one base from a much larger clone. The chain couples TRBV10-3 to TRBJ2-7; D may be TRBD1 (5 bases). The ends were cut back, 3 bases at V and 0 bases at J, with 15 bases in the middle. Germline loops: CDR1 ENHRY, CDR2 SYGVKD. This CDR3 spans 16 amino acids. The CDR3 here is CAISDYSVTVSYEQYF. The CDR3 DNA reads TGTGCCATCAGTGATTATTCCGTGACAGTCTCCTACGAGCAGTACTTC.

Notes on this clonotype: The CDR3 ends on some other residue instead of the conserved phenylalanine or tryptophan, so this is likely a read error. This chain uses TRBV29-1 with TRBJ2-7; D may be TRBD1 (7 bases). The germline V and J ends were trimmed by 8 bases and 4 bases, with 21 bases remaining between them. Germline V CDR1 and CDR2: SQVTM, ANQGSEA. This CDR3 has 14 amino acids. DNA for the CDR3: TGCAGCATTGCGGGGACAGCGGCAACATACGAGCAGTACTCC. Amino acids: CSIAGTAATYEQYS.

This clonotype was detected once. Because it lacks the conserved phenylalanine or tryptophan at the end, this CDR3 is likely a read error. This chain links TRBV12-3 or TRBV12-4 with TRBJ2-4; D is uncertain. The CDR3 length is 15 residues. The CDR3: CAGSLGILAKNIQYL. The CDR3 region has the DNA TGTGCCGGCAGTTTGGGGATATTAGCCAAAAACATTCAGTACCTC.

A word on this clonotype: This clone may be a read error of a much larger clone one base away. The chain has TRBV5-1 and TRBJ1-2; possible D gene TRBD1, 5 bases. Germline CDR1 and CDR2: SGHRS and YFSETQ. The CDR3 is 15 amino acids. CDR3 amino acids: CASGLDQGTNYGYTF. The CDR3 bases are TGCGCCAGCGGCTTGGATCAGGGCACTAACTATGGCTACACCTTC.

J is TRBJ1-6 and V is TRBV29-1; TRBD1 might be the D (6 bases). The CDR3 sequence is 15 residues long. Germline-derived CDR1 and CDR2 are SQVTM and ANQGSEA. The ends were cut back, 4 bases at V and 5 bases at J, with 15 bases in the middle. The CDR3 here is CSVAVGTSNNSPLHF. In DNA, the CDR3 is TGCAGCGTTGCAGTAGGGACATCAAATAATTCACCCCTCCACTTT.

This chain uses TRBV11-2 with TRBJ2-3, with 7 nucleotides matching TRBD2. Germline loops: CDR1 SGHAT, CDR2 FQNNGV. Losses at the gene ends were 6 bases for V and 1 base for J; bases not matched to a gene: 7. The CDR3 contains 15 residues. The CDR3 loop reads CASRPLGGGTDTQYF. CDR3 coding DNA: TGTGCCAGCAGGCCCTTGGGAGGGGGCACAGATACGCAGTATTTT.

As regards this clonotype: This CDR3 is missing its conserved last phenylalanine or tryptophan, likely due to a read error. It is unclear where the CDR3 begins or ends on the DNA, so no DNA is shown, and the CDR3 is as TCRdb lists it. This chain joins TRBV29-1 and TRBJ2-3; the D call of TRBD1 is as the table states it, not checked on the DNA. Germline V gene data show CDR1 as SQVTM and CDR2 as ANQGSEA. The CDR3 totals 14 residues, both ends included. The CDR3 sequence: CSVGNRTLTDTQYL.